This TCR beta chain was profiled in a study of CD8 T cells in ankylosing spondylitis. Overall study results and limits: Peripheral blood samples showed relatively rare disease-linked clones, and these clones were CD8+. A TCR beta motif of roughly 8 highly homologous variants appeared characteristic of ankylosing spondylitis blood. Earlier literature documents some of the motif variants in reactive arthritis synovial fluid and blood. Matched ankylosing spondylitis synovial fluid reportedly contained a significantly enriched population of disease-linked clones.

Ten or more counts support this clonotype. The target antigen is unknown. TCRdb redid the calling of the 5' RACE reads with MiXCR, one entry per CDR3 protein. The sample includes hundreds of thousands of distinct CDR3 sequences, roughly 8.2% of them seen just once. The source material was blood, either unsorted or a sorted T cell fraction (not recorded which). The source of this sequence is a female donor with ankylosing spondylitis or in good health (not recorded which).

DNA for the CDR3: TGTGCCAGCAGCCCTTCCCTGACAGTCATAGCTTTCTTT. Its protein is CASSPSLTVIAFF. This sequence joins TRBV12-3 or TRBV12-4 and TRBJ1-1, with a tentative D call TRBD1 (5 bases). The CDR3 is 13 residues long. V lost 6 bases and J 10 bases, leaving 18 bases between the germline ends.